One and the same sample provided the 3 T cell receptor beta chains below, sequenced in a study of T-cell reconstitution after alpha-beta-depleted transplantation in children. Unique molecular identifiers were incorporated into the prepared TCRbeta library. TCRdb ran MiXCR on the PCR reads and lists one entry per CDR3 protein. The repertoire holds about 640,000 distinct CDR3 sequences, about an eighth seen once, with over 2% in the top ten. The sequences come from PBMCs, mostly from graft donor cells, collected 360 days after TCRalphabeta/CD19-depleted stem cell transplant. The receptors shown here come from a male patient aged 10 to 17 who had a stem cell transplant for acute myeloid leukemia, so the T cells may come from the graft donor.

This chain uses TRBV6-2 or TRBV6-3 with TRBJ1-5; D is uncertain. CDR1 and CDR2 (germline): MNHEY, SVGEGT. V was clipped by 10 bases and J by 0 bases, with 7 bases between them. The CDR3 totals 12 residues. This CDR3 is CATRGSNQPQHF. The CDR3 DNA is TGTGCCACCCGAGGTAGCAATCAGCCCCAGCATTTT.

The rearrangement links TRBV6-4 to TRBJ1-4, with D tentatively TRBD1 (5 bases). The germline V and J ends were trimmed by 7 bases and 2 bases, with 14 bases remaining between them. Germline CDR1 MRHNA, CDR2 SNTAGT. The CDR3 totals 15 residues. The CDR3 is CASTDEGKTNEKLFF. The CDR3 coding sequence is TGTGCCAGCACGGACGAGGGGAAGACTAATGAAAAACTGTTTTTT.

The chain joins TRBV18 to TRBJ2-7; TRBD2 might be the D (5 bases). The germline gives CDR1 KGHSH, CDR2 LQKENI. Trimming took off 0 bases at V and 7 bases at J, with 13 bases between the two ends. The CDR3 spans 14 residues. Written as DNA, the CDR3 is TGTGCCAGCTCACCACCCCGGACTTTCTTTGAGCAGTACTTC. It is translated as CASSPPRTFFEQYF.